This TCR beta chain was recorded in a study of early stage breast cancer tumors. Study-level findings and limits: Tumors had about 2.5-fold higher T cell density and higher clonality than adjacent normal breast tissue. In most of the 16 patients, blood comparison separated tumor from normal breast. Chain pairing and CD4, CD8 or FOXP3 expression were not captured.

Here immunoSEQ multiplex PCR was the method, and the copy in TCRdb shows in-frame clones only, minus some. Of 50,000 or so clones in the sample, approximately 83% were seen once. As regards this clone: What it binds is not known.

The CDR3 sequence is 15 residues long. Germline lookup yields CDR1 MNHEY and CDR2 SMNVEV (reference sequence). J gave up 1 base and V 5 bases, and 3 bases lay outside the gene matches. The genes are TRBV27 and TRBJ2-3; TRBD2 agrees at 10 bases. Sequencing was carried out using blood. This sequence originates from a person between 50 and 60 years old with breast cancer. CDR3 amino acids: CASSQRGGGTDTQYF. In DNA, the CDR3 is TGTGCCAGCAGTCAGCGGGGGGGCGGCACAGATACGCAGTATTTT.